This T cell receptor (beta chain) was sequenced in a study of early T cells in non-severe SARS-CoV-2 infection (dated by TCRdb to about 2021). Regarding the study in general: Because TCR sequencing was done on bulk RNA from unsorted whole blood, the alpha and beta chains could not be paired.

This clonotype showed up just a few times. Its antigen specificity is not known. Base qualities were left out, and no much larger clone turns up one base away. The junction shows trimming of 0 bases on V and 13 bases on J, plus 12 bases between the germline ends. From its cysteine to its phenylalanine, the CDR3 spans 12 amino acids. Only the CDR3 DNA stays, 36 bases, in frame from base 1. The germline V gene (reference sequence) specifies LGHDT as CDR1 and YNNKEL as CDR2. General study outcomes and caveats: VDJdb matching was skewed toward anti-spike CD8 responses, so virus-specific expansions were likely underestimated and private and CD4 specificities were missed.

The library came from 5' RACE. Sequenced on a NextSeq 500. The TCR library protocol attached unique molecular identifiers to individual cDNA molecules to correct for sequencing error and PCR bias. Sequencing covered both TCR alpha and beta chains, and within each sample the abundances of alpha and beta sequences were tightly co-correlated. Per the original workflow: V gene, J gene and CDR3 annotation of TCR sequences was performed with Decombinator V4. TCRs were defined as expanded if a significant change between any two time points was detected under a Poisson model with p below 0.0001. Abundances of TCRs were expressed as counts per million after normalisation to the total number of TCRs sequenced in each sample. TRAV1-2 paired with TRAJ12, TRAJ20 or TRAJ33 defined MAIT TCRs, while TRAV10 paired with TRAJ18 defined iNKT TCRs. VDJdb, accessed on 1 November 2021, was searched for TCRs annotated for CMV, EBV and SARS-CoV-2, and TCRs annotated for more than one antigen were excluded. In TCRdb, the public reads were trimmed at Q25 with fastp and aligned with MiXCR, with productive beta chains retained. When rows share a CDR3 protein, they turn into one entry using the most common DNA and genes. TCRdb, rather than the study authors, made the V and J calls. This sample holds approximately 60,000 distinct CDR3 sequences; approximately 9.2% were observed only once. The ten most abundant clones make up roughly 12% of the sample.

Set within a cohort of healthcare workers in London, UK, this nested case-control study involved weekly PCR testing of nasopharyngeal swabs along with blood sampling. Healthcare workers were recruited during the week of the UK lockdown, between 23 and 31 March 2020, and followed weekly for up to about 16 weeks. The sample in question was whole blood, obtained at baseline. This chain joins TRBV3-1 to TRBJ1-2, with no confidently assigned D gene. This receptor was taken from an adult who was a healthcare worker with PCR-confirmed SARS-CoV-2 infection or an uninfected control (not recorded which). In nucleotides, the sequence is TGTGCCAGCAGCCAAGATTATAAGCCCATCACCTTC. Its product reads: CASSQDYKPITF.